Here is one TCR beta chain with its context. Its antigen remains unidentified. The CDR3 is 16 residues long. Germline V gene sequence: CDR1 SQVTM, CDR2 ANQGSEA. The V end was cut by 0 bases, the J end by 2 bases, with 15 bases between. This entry is derived from a study of OX40 agonist ivuxolimab in advanced cancers. Findings and caveats of the study: In the 0.1 to 3.0 mg/kg range, CD4+ and CD8+ blood T cells had expanded clonally by week 6.

Sequencing was performed with immunoSEQ multiplex PCR; in TCRdb, only in-frame clones are kept and a portion is missing. Of more than 40,000 clones detected, roughly 89% appear once; the ten largest clones hold about a tenth. The V gene is TRBV29-1, the J gene TRBJ2-3; TRBD1 or TRBD2 may be the D gene (5 bases each). This specimen consisted of CD4+ or CD8+ T cells sorted from blood, obtained in a trial of the OX40 agonist ivuxolimab. The sequence was collected from an adult with an advanced solid tumor such as melanoma, head and neck, liver or kidney cancer. The CDR3 region has the DNA TGCAGCGTTGAAGATGGCCGGGACCGCTACACAGATACGCAGTATTTT. It is translated as CSVEDGRDRYTDTQYF.